A single sample is the source of the 5 T cell receptor beta chains below, sequenced in a study of CD8+ T cells in alopecia areata. As the sequencing template, cDNA was produced by extracting RNA and reverse transcribing it. Clones were sequenced by immunoSEQ multiplex PCR, and TCRdb holds only the in-frame ones, with some missing. The table includes about 94,000 clones, about 71% detected once. As for treatment: oral pan-JAK inhibitor, 5-10 mg twice daily. The sample was CD8+ T cells sorted from blood, taken at approximately week 44, from a patient treated with tofacitinib. The receptors were gathered from a human donor with alopecia areata.

The chain combines TRBV7-8 with TRBJ2-2, with D perhaps matching TRBD1 (6 bases). The V and J ends lost 1 base and 0 bases respectively, with 15 bases between them. From germline, CDR1 is SGHVS and CDR2 FQNEAQ. The CDR3 covers 18 residues. The CDR3 DNA sequence: TGTGCCAGCAGCTTAGTTGGGGGCAGGTCAGCGAACACCGGGGAGCTGTTTTTT. Amino acids: CASSLVGGRSANTGELFF. Using reference TRBV7-8 and TRBJ2-2 for the parts outside the CDR3, the full variable domain is GAGVSQSPRYKVAKRGQDVALRCDPISGHVSLFWYQQALGQGPEFLTYFQNEAQLDKSGLPSDRFFAERPEGSVSTLKIQRTQQEDSAVYLCASSLVGGRSANTGELFFGEGSRLTVL.

The chain has TRBV5-6 and TRBJ2-7, with a possible D match to TRBD2 (6 bases). Between the trimmed V and J ends, which lost 4 bases and 0 bases, there was a span of 8 bases. In germline, CDR1 is SGHDT, CDR2 YYEEEE. The CDR3 totals 13 residues. This chain's CDR3 is CASSAGNSYEQYF. The CDR3 DNA is TGTGCCAGCAGCGCGGGGAACTCCTACGAGCAGTACTTC. Filled out from reference TRBV5-6 and TRBJ2-7, the complete variable domain reads DAGVTQSPTHLIKTRGQQVTLRCSPKSGHDTVSWYQQALGQGPQFIFQYYEEEERQRGNFPDRFSGHQFPNYSSELNVNALLLGDSALYLCASSAGNSYEQYFGPGTRLTVT.

This rearrangement joins TRBV7-8 to TRBJ1-1; TRBD1 is a possible D gene (5 bases). The CDR3 loop spans 14 amino acids. Germline CDR1 and CDR2: SGHVS and FQNEAQ. The V end lost 5 bases, the J end lost 5 bases, and 15 bases lay between the germline ends. The CDR3 nucleotides read TGTGCCAGCAGCCTCCAGGGTCGGTCGACTGAAGCTTTCTTT. As protein: CASSLQGRSTEAFF.

The chain couples TRBV19 to TRBJ1-4; D remains unclear. This CDR3 has 12 amino acids. In germline, CDR1 is LNHDA, CDR2 SQIVND (reference sequence). Trimming stripped 1 base from V and 8 bases from J, with 5 bases between. As DNA, the CDR3 is TGTGCCAGTAGTATAGTGGAGGAAAAACTGTTTTTT. This codes for CASSIVEEKLFF.

This clone appeared a single time. The rearrangement joins TRBV18 to TRBJ2-5; tentatively, D is TRBD1 (6 bases). The CDR3 has 14 amino acids. The germline V gene has CDR1 KGHSH and CDR2 LQKENI. Between the trimmed V and J ends, which lost 2 bases and 5 bases, there was a span of 12 bases. The CDR3 nucleotides read TGTGCCAGCTCACCAATCGGACAGATTGAGACCCAGTACTTC. Its translation: CASSPIGQIETQYF.